Listed here are 25 T cell receptor beta chains from one sample, sequenced in a study of blood T cells in healthy people across ages. It was with a sample-barcoded 5' primer and a J-beta primer mix that a second PCR of about 6 to 12 cycles was run. TCRdb itself ran the 5' RACE reads through MiXCR, one entry per CDR3 protein. The sample records approximately 810,000 distinct CDR3 sequences, 25% to 35% being singletons. Sequencing was done on a sample of blood. These receptor sequences come from a woman aged 80 or over in good health.

This sequence joins TRBV29-1 and TRBJ2-2; 7 nucleotides line up with TRBD1. The CDR3 has 15 residues. The V gene end was trimmed by 3 bases and the J gene end by 0 bases; junction bases not matched to a gene: 4. CDR1 is SQVTM and CDR2 is ANQGSEA in the germline V gene. In DNA form, the CDR3 reads TGCAGCGTTGACCCGACAGGGTCGAACACCGGGGAGCTGTTTTTT. Amino acids: CSVDPTGSNTGELFF.

This clonotype has a handful of counts. The V and J genes are TRBV11-2 and TRBJ2-7, with D perhaps TRBD2 (6 bases). CDR3 length: 14 amino acids. The V and J ends lost 5 bases and 7 bases respectively, with 18 bases between them. CDR1 is SGHAT, CDR2 FQNNGV, per germline. The CDR3, as DNA: TGTGCCAGCAGCCCCGGGAGACTTTACAATGAGCAGTACTTC. It specifies CASSPGRLYNEQYF.

This clonotype came up many times. The V call is TRBV12-3 or TRBV12-4, the J call TRBJ2-7; a weak D match, TRBD1 (5 bases). This CDR3 contains 15 residues. The V and J ends lost 1 base and 1 base respectively, with 11 bases between them. The CDR3 sequence is CASSLGGAASYEQYF. The CDR3 coding sequence is TGTGCCAGCAGTTTAGGTGGGGCTGCTTCCTACGAGCAGTACTTC.

A remark on this clonotype: One end of the junction is discordant with germline, which a read error may explain. CDR3 DNA: TGTGCCAGCAGTTTAGAGTTTAGCTGGAGAGCAGATATGCAGTATTTT. Residues: CASSLEFSWRADMQYF. The chain joins TRBV12-3 or TRBV12-4 to TRBJ2-3; no definite D call. The CDR3 is 16 residues long.

The table lists this clonotype with many counts. Here the CDR3 reads CASSLVAGGPTYSNQPQHF. In DNA, the CDR3 is TGTGCCAGCAGCTTAGTCGCAGGCGGACCAACATATAGCAATCAGCCCCAGCATTTT. V usage is TRBV7-2 and J usage is TRBJ1-5, with no clear D. From germline, CDR1 is SGHTA and CDR2 FQGNSA. There are 19 residues in the CDR3. With 1 base removed from V and 0 bases from J, the gap between germline ends came to 19 bases.

This clonotype was recorded at least ten times. V and J are TRBV10-1 and TRBJ2-7; 7 positions match TRBD1. J was trimmed by 1 base and V by 1 base; bases with no gene match: 7. CDR3 length equals 16 residues. Germline lookup yields CDR1 WNHNN and CDR2 SYGVQD (reference sequence). The CDR3 DNA reads TGCGCCAGCAGTGAGTTTAGGGACAGCACTTCCTACGAGCAGTACTTC. This encodes CASSEFRDSTSYEQYF.

This clonotype was detected a few times. The gene calls are TRBV6-6 and TRBJ1-1; possible D gene TRBD1, 5 bases. The V gene lost 2 bases and the J gene lost 3 bases, with 10 bases spanning the gap. The CDR3 length is 14 residues. Germline CDR1 MNHNY, CDR2 SVGAGI (reference sequence). CDR3 nucleotides: TGTGCCAGCAGTTACCGGGGACGGGACACTGAAGCTTTCTTT. The encoded protein is CASSYRGRDTEAFF.

This clonotype appeared many times. V is TRBV28 and J is TRBJ2-3; 13 nucleotides agree with TRBD2. V lost 5 bases, J lost 1 base, and 12 bases stayed unmatched. CDR1 is MDHEN, CDR2 SYDVKM, per germline. The CDR3 is 19 amino acids. CDR3 DNA: TGTGCCAGCAGTCCTTGGGCCGGGACTAGCGGGGCCGGCACAGATACGCAGTATTTT. Protein sequence: CASSPWAGTSGAGTDTQYF.

This rearrangement joins TRBV9 to TRBJ2-5, with 9 bases lining up with TRBD1. V dropped 0 bases and J dropped 5; count of bases not matched to a gene: 8. The CDR3 consists of 16 residues. Germline V gene sequence: CDR1 SGDLS, CDR2 YYNGEE. CDR3 bases: TGTGCCAGCAGCGTAGCGGGACAGGGAGGTTCGGAGACCCAGTACTTC. Amino acid sequence: CASSVAGQGGSETQYF.

The rearrangement joins TRBV7-2 to TRBJ2-1, with TRBD2 matching 7 bases. Germline CDR1 and CDR2: SGHTA and FQGNSA. The CDR3 is 14 residues long. Trimming removed 1 base from V and 8 bases from J; junction bases left unmatched: 5. The CDR3 sequence: CASSLGAGTDEQFF. CDR3 nucleotides: TGTGCCAGCAGCTTAGGAGCGGGGACTGATGAGCAGTTCTTC.

The chain carries TRBV28 and TRBJ2-7, with 8 bases fitting TRBD2. Germline CDR1 reads MDHEN; CDR2 reads SYDVKM. The CDR3 has 17 residues. V shed 8 bases, J shed 3 bases, and the junction held 18 bases outside the gene matches. Here the CDR3 reads CASPRQRGLASCYEQYF. In DNA, the CDR3 is TGTGCCAGCCCCAGACAACGAGGACTAGCCTCCTGCTACGAGCAGTACTTC.

A remark on this clonotype: This sequence may be a read error, since a much larger clone differs from it by one base. V is TRBV12-3 or TRBV12-4 and J is TRBJ1-4, with a tentative D call TRBD1 (5 bases). The CDR3 consists of 13 residues. CDR3 DNA sequence: TGTGCCAGCAGTTTCGGTCCAGGGAAAAAACCGTTTTTT. Its translation is CASSFGPGKKPFF.

This clonotype was counted only a few times. The V call is TRBV5-1, the J call TRBJ1-1; 8 bases are shared with TRBD1. J was trimmed by 11 bases and V by 4 bases; bases with no gene match: 13. Per the germline V gene, CDR1 is SGHRS and CDR2 is YFSETQ. The CDR3 is 14 residues long. CDR3 loop: CASSTRQGPRRAFF. For the CDR3, the DNA is TGCGCCAGCAGCACCCGACAGGGGCCCAGGAGGGCTTTCTTT.

J is TRBJ2-7 and V is TRBV29-1; D not certain. CDR1 is SQVTM, CDR2 ANQGSEA, per germline. CDR3 size: 13 residues. Trimming shortened V by 5 bases and J by 3 bases, and 14 bases separated the two germline ends. The CDR3 region is CSVSSRSIYEQYF. CDR3 bases: TGCAGCGTTTCGAGCAGGAGCATCTACGAGCAGTACTTC.

This chain uses TRBV7-3 with TRBJ2-1, with 9 bases identical to TRBD1. V trimming: 1 base; J trimming: 6 bases; junction bases outside the gene matches: 10. CDR1 and CDR2 (germline): SGHTA, FQGTGA. This CDR3 is built from 17 residues. DNA of the CDR3: TGTGCCAGCAGCTTAAGGGCCGGGACAGGGAGGGCCAATGAGCAGTTCTTC. It encodes CASSLRAGTGRANEQFF.

This clonotype was counted once. The CDR3 reads CSAAFSGGAYNEQFF. CDR3 in DNA: TGCAGTGCTGCCTTTTCGGGGGGGGCCTACAATGAGCAGTTCTTC. The chain links TRBV20-1 to TRBJ2-1, with 8 nucleotides matching TRBD2. The V gene's germline CDR1 is DFQATT and CDR2 SNEGSKA (reference sequence). The CDR3 loop spans 15 amino acids. V trimming: 5 bases; J trimming: 2 bases; junction bases outside the gene matches: 8.

This clonotype was recorded many times. This sequence joins TRBV10-3 and TRBJ2-3; D possibly corresponds to TRBD2 (5 bases). Per the germline V gene, CDR1 is ENHRY and CDR2 is SYGVKD. V lost 1 base, J lost 2 bases, and 10 bases lay in between. The CDR3 has 15 residues. The CDR3 DNA sequence: TGTGCCATCAGTGAGTGGTTGCGGGTCACAGATACGCAGTATTTT. This gives the protein CAISEWLRVTDTQYF.

The chain uses TRBV30 and TRBJ1-2, with a weak D call TRBD1 (6 bases). Germline-derived CDR1 and CDR2 are GTSNPN and SVGIG (reference sequence). This CDR3 spans 13 amino acids. Between the trimmed V and J ends, which lost 2 bases and 8 bases, there was a span of 15 bases. CDR3 sequence: CAWSWTVGEGYTF. The CDR3 region has the DNA TGTGCCTGGAGTTGGACAGTGGGGGAGGGCTACACCTTC.

The rearrangement links TRBV6-1 to TRBJ1-3, with a weak D call TRBD1 (5 bases). Trimming removed 2 bases from V and 3 bases from J, with 11 bases in between. The CDR3 spans 15 residues. The germline V gene encodes CDR1 MNHNS and CDR2 SASEGT. CDR3 DNA sequence: TGTGCCAGCAGTGAATTGTCAGGGATTGGAAACACCATATATTTT. This sequence encodes CASSELSGIGNTIYF.

Many counts were recorded for this clonotype. The gene calls are TRBV20-1 and TRBJ2-7; 8 bases line up with TRBD2. Germline values: CDR1 DFQATT, CDR2 SNEGSKA (reference sequence). V lost 0 bases, J lost 0 bases, and 7 bases stayed unmatched. The CDR3 runs 16 residues. CDR3 nucleotide sequence: TGCAGTGCTAGAGATCCGAGCGGGGGACTCTCCTACGAGCAGTACTTC. This translates into CSARDPSGGLSYEQYF.

This chain uses TRBV6-2 or TRBV6-3 with TRBJ1-1, with unresolved D. Trimming cost V 2 bases and J 1 base, with 8 bases left between them. Germline V CDR1 and CDR2: MNHEY, SVGEGT. The CDR3 sequence is 14 residues long. The CDR3, as DNA: TGTGCCAGCAGTTACCGACTGTCGAACACTGAAGCTTTCTTT. This codes for CASSYRLSNTEAFF.

This clonotype was found many times. The gene calls are TRBV6-1 and TRBJ2-7; 8 nucleotides align to TRBD1. With 2 bases clipped from V and 7 bases from J, the junction kept 7 bases outside the gene matches. This CDR3 comprises 14 residues. CDR1 and CDR2 (germline): MNHNS, SASEGT. The CDR3 nucleotides are TGTGCCAGCAGTGAACGGGACAGGAAGGGGGAGCAGTACTTC. Residues: CASSERDRKGEQYF.

This clonotype was detected many times. The gene calls are TRBV28 and TRBJ2-5, with 7 nucleotides matching TRBD1. V shed 1 base and J 2 bases; nucleotides not matched to a gene: 4. The CDR3 is made up of 15 amino acids. Germline loops: CDR1 MDHEN, CDR2 SYDVKM. The CDR3 protein is CASSLSGGGQETQYF. CDR3 DNA sequence: TGTGCCAGCAGTTTATCAGGGGGTGGGCAAGAGACCCAGTACTTC.

The chain links TRBV6-5 to TRBJ1-1; 8 bases map to TRBD1. Germline assignment: CDR1 MNHEY and CDR2 SVGAGI. J was trimmed by 10 bases and V by 4 bases; bases with no gene match: 11. This CDR3 comprises 14 residues. Here the CDR3 DNA reads TGTGCCAGCAGTTTGGACAGGGTCGAGGTTGGAGCTTTCTTT. It yields the protein CASSLDRVEVGAFF.

This chain uses TRBV27 with TRBJ2-5; tentatively, D is TRBD2 (6 bases). The CDR3 is made up of 13 amino acids. V lost 6 bases and J lost 2, with 10 bases in between. Germline CDR1 reads MNHEY; CDR2 reads SMNVEV (reference sequence). Written as DNA, the CDR3 is TGTGCCAGCAGACGGACTACTCAAGAGACCCAGTACTTC. The encoded protein is CASRRTTQETQYF.